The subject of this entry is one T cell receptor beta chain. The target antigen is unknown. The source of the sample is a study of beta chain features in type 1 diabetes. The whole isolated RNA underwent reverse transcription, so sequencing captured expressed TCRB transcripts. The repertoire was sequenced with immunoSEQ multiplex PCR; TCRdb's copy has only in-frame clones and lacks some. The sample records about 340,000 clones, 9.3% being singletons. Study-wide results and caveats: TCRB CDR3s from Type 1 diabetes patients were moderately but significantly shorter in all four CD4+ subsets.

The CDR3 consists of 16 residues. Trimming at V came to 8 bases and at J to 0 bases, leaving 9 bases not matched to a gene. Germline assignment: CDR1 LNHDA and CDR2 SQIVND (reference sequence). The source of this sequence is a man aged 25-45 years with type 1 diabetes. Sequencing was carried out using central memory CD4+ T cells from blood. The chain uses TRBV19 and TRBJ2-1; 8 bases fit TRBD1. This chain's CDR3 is CASAGQGSSSYNEQFF. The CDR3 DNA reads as TGTGCCAGTGCCGGACAGGGCTCATCCTCCTACAATGAGCAGTTCTTC.